The 2 T cell receptor beta chains listed next were all sequenced from one sample in a study of CD8+CD57+ T cells in acquired aplastic anemia. Sequencing was done on patients that had shown CD8+CD57+ cell expansion by flow cytometry. Genomic DNA acted as the template from which TCR beta VDJ combination and CDR3 sequence profiling were carried out. MiXCR was run by TCRdb on the reads, yielding one entry per CDR3 protein. This sample has 120,000 or so distinct CDR3 sequences, with approximately 40% found just once. The sequencing input was sorted CD4+, CD8+, or CD8+CD57+ T cells (not recorded which) from PBMCs. The source of these receptors is a human donor with aplastic anemia.

This clonotype was found many times. The chain combines TRBV7-6 with TRBJ2-3; no definite D call. CDR3 length: 17 residues. V lost 4 bases, J lost 4 bases, and 21 bases lay in between. Germline loops: CDR1 SGHVS, CDR2 FNYEAQ. DNA for the CDR3: TGTGCCAGCAGCTCCATCACCCCAAGGGTTTCGGCAGATACGCAGTATTTT. The encoded protein is CASSSITPRVSADTQYF. Full variable domain (outside the CDR3, taken from reference TRBV7-6 and TRBJ2-3): GAGVSQSPRYKVTKRGQDVALRCDPISGHVSLYWYRQALGQGPEFLTYFNYEAQQDKSGLPNDRFSAERPEGSISTLTIQRTEQRDSAMYRCASSSITPRVSADTQYFGPGTRLTVL.

About this clonotype itself: Sequence at one end of the junction differs from germline and may be a read error. The CDR3 region is CASSEAPRQASF. The DNA for the CDR3 is TGTGCCAGCAGTGAAGCGCCAAGACAAGCTTCCTTT. This rearrangement joins TRBV2 to TRBJ1-1; D is undetermined. The V gene's germline CDR1 is SNHLY and CDR2 FYNNEI. This CDR3 comprises 12 residues.